Listed here are 8 T cell receptor beta chains from one sample, sequenced in a study of T cell repertoires in cytomegalovirus infection. MiXCR, run by TCRdb on the reads, gives a single entry per CDR3 protein. The sample lists about 480,000 distinct CDR3 sequences; roughly a third were seen once. These receptors' targets are unknown. The material sequenced was cultured PBMCs, taken from culture after CMV antigen stimulation. These receptor sequences come from a human donor in good health (CMV status not recorded). Some clones in this sample may be carry-over from other donors' samples.

This clonotype came up once. This could be a read error, since a much larger clone is one nucleotide away. Here the CDR3 DNA reads TGTGCCAGCAGTCTTTTGGGGGGGGCGCGGACCTACGAGCAGTACGTC. Amino acids: CASSLLGGARTYEQYV. This chain links TRBV7-2 with TRBJ2-7; D is perhaps TRBD2 (7 bases). The CDR3 covers 16 residues. Trimming took 6 bases from V and 2 from J, leaving 20 bases between them. The germline CDR1 and CDR2 sequences are SGHTA and FQGNSA.

This clonotype was seen only a few times. The chain combines TRBV12-3 or TRBV12-4 with TRBJ2-1; 8 nucleotides line up with TRBD2. The CDR3 extends over 14 amino acids. With 6 bases clipped from V and 6 bases from J, the junction kept 7 bases outside the gene matches. This chain's CDR3 is CASSQRERSNEQFF. The CDR3 coding sequence is TGTGCCAGCAGCCAGCGGGAGCGGAGCAATGAGCAGTTCTTC.

This rearrangement joins TRBV11-2 to TRBJ2-1, with 8 nucleotides matching TRBD2. Trimming removed 1 base from V and 2 bases from J; junction bases left unmatched: 19. Looked up from germline, CDR1 is SGHAT and CDR2 is FQNNGV. This CDR3 has 21 residues. Here the CDR3 reads CASSLVRFESGSLFAYNEQFF. The CDR3 DNA sequence: TGTGCCAGCAGCTTAGTTCGCTTCGAAAGCGGGAGCCTTTTCGCCTACAATGAGCAGTTCTTC.

This clonotype was seen a handful of times. The genes are TRBV11-2 and TRBJ1-1, with D tentatively TRBD1 (5 bases). The CDR3 runs to 15 residues. Germline CDR1 reads SGHAT; CDR2 reads FQNNGV. Trimming removed 2 bases at V and 4 bases at J, with 14 bases between. The CDR3 here is CASSLMLRGSTEAFF. The CDR3 coding sequence is TGTGCCAGCAGCTTAATGCTTCGGGGCAGCACTGAAGCTTTCTTT. Full variable domain (outside the CDR3, taken from reference TRBV11-2 and TRBJ1-1): EAGVAQSPRYKIIEKRQSVAFWCNPISGHATLYWYQQILGQGPKLLIQFQNNGVVDDSQLPKDRFSAERLKGVDSTLKIQPAKLEDSAVYLCASSLMLRGSTEAFFGQGTRLTVV.

The table lists this clonotype with a few counts. The chain is built from TRBV27 and TRBJ1-1, with 8 bases fitting TRBD1. The V segment lost 6 bases and the J segment 4 bases; nucleotides outside the gene matches: 13. CDR1 is MNHEY and CDR2 is SMNVEV in the germline V gene (reference sequence). This CDR3 region has 16 residues. The CDR3: CASSSTGDHLGTEAFF. CDR3 sequence (DNA): TGTGCCAGCAGCTCGACAGGGGATCATTTGGGCACTGAAGCTTTCTTT.

This clonotype appeared a few times. The chain carries TRBV7-6 and TRBJ1-2; 12 positions match TRBD1. The V gene end was trimmed by 5 bases and the J gene end by 4 bases; junction bases not matched to a gene: 8. The CDR3 is made up of 16 amino acids. In germline, CDR1 is SGHVS, CDR2 FNYEAQ. CDR3 nucleotide sequence: TGTGCCAGCAGCCGGGACAGGGGGCGCGTGGTCTATGGCTACACCTTC. Amino acid sequence: CASSRDRGRVVYGYTF.

This rearrangement joins TRBV7-6 to TRBJ1-6, with a possible D match to TRBD1 (5 bases). Germline lookup yields CDR1 SGHVS and CDR2 FNYEAQ. The germline V and J ends were trimmed by 1 base and 5 bases, with 15 bases remaining between them. The CDR3 extends over 17 amino acids. The CDR3: CASSLGPGHSNNSPLHF. The CDR3 DNA reads TGTGCCAGCAGCTTAGGCCCAGGACACTCTAATAATTCACCCCTCCACTTT.

This clonotype was picked up a small number of times. V usage is TRBV7-8 and J usage is TRBJ2-3, with TRBD2 matching 9 bases. The length of the CDR3 is 16 residues. V lost 7 bases, J lost 6 bases, and 14 bases stayed unmatched. The V gene's germline CDR1 is SGHVS and CDR2 FQNEAQ. The CDR3 sequence: CASKLSRLAVWDTQYF. The DNA for the CDR3 is TGTGCCAGCAAGCTTAGTCGACTAGCGGTGTGGGATACGCAGTATTTT.